These 17 T cell receptor beta chains share one sample of origin, sequenced in a study of preoperative IRX-2 immunotherapy in early breast cancer. Clones were read by immunoSEQ multiplex PCR, and TCRdb kept only the in-frame ones, dropping some. Among 75,000 to 100,000 clones listed, 86% were seen once. Treatment described: preoperative locoregional IRX-2 cytokine immunotherapy. The material was tumor tissue, obtained after IRX-2 immunotherapy. The receptors shown here come from a human donor with breast cancer.

The genes are TRBV19 and TRBJ1-1, with D uncertain. Germline V lookup: CDR1 LNHDA, CDR2 SQIVND (reference sequence). The CDR3 runs 15 residues. With 5 bases removed from V and 1 base from J, the gap between germline ends came to 14 bases. This chain's CDR3 is CASSSPRITNTEAFF. For the CDR3, the DNA is TGTGCCAGTAGTTCGCCTAGGATAACGAACACTGAAGCTTTCTTT.

This rearrangement joins TRBV7-6 to TRBJ2-2; 7 positions agree with TRBD1. This CDR3 contains 15 residues. V dropped 8 bases and J dropped 9; count of bases not matched to a gene: 15. CDR1 and CDR2 (germline): SGHVS, FNYEAQ. The CDR3 nucleotides read TGTGCCAGCGGCTCTTGGTCAGGGGGTTTGAGGGAGCTGTTTTTT. Its protein is CASGSWSGGLRELFF.

This chain uses TRBV10-3 with TRBJ1-2; TRBD1 agrees at 7 bases. Looked up from germline, CDR1 is ENHRY and CDR2 is SYGVKD. V dropped 2 bases and J dropped 3; count of bases not matched to a gene: 6. The CDR3 contains 15 residues. CDR3 in amino acids: CAISEEQGYYYGYTF. The CDR3 nucleotides are TGTGCCATCAGTGAGGAACAGGGGTATTACTATGGCTACACCTTC.

The chain employs TRBV15 and TRBJ2-3; TRBD2 aligns across 13 bases. The CDR3 runs 17 residues. Germline CDR1 is LNHNV and CDR2 is YYDKDF (reference sequence). V lost 1 base and J lost 6; bases outside the gene matches: 7. Here the CDR3 reads CATSRVGLAGEKDTQYF. DNA for the CDR3: TGTGCCACCAGCAGAGTCGGACTAGCGGGAGAGAAGGATACGCAGTATTTT. Full variable domain (rest looked up from reference TRBV15 and TRBJ2-3): DAMVIQNPRYQVTQFGKPVTLSCSQTLNHNVMYWYQQKSSQAPKLLFHYYDKDFNNEADTPDNFQSRRPNTSFCFLDIRSPGLGDTAMYLCATSRVGLAGEKDTQYFGPGTRLTVL.

This CDR3 is CSVEKGGTEAFF. The CDR3 bases are TGCAGCGTTGAAAAGGGGGGTACTGAAGCTTTCTTT. V and J are TRBV29-1 and TRBJ1-1; D possibly corresponds to TRBD1 (6 bases). The germline gives CDR1 SQVTM, CDR2 ANQGSEA. With 2 bases removed from V and 5 bases from J, the gap between germline ends came to 9 bases. This CDR3 comprises 12 residues.

The CDR3 sequence is CASSPKVSLDEQYF. In DNA, the CDR3 is TGTGCCAGCAGCCCCAAGGTCAGCCTTGATGAGCAGTACTTC. The rearrangement links TRBV6-8 to TRBJ2-7, with D unresolved. V lost 6 bases and J 7 bases, leaving 19 bases between the germline ends. Germline-derived CDR1 and CDR2 are MNHGY and SAAAGT. This CDR3 contains 14 residues.

The chain is built from TRBV30 and TRBJ2-7, with 10 bases matching TRBD2. This CDR3 contains 15 residues. J gave up 4 bases and V 4 bases, and 10 bases lay outside the gene matches. Germline assignment: CDR1 GTSNPN and CDR2 SVGIG (reference sequence). The CDR3, as DNA: TGTGCCTGGAATGGGAGAAGCGGGGGGGCTTACGAGCAGTACTTC. Amino acid sequence: CAWNGRSGGAYEQYF.

This clone was seen once. This sequence joins TRBV10-1 and TRBJ2-1; TRBD2 matches 10 bases. The CDR3 contains 16 residues. In germline, CDR1 is WNHNN, CDR2 SYGVQD (reference sequence). V lost 6 bases and J lost 4; bases outside the gene matches: 9. The CDR3 loop is CASSPIAGGRYNEQFF. The CDR3 coding sequence is TGCGCCAGCAGCCCGATAGCGGGGGGAAGATACAATGAGCAGTTCTTC.

The chain has TRBV6-8 and TRBJ1-2; D is perhaps TRBD1 (6 bases). The CDR3 length is 15 residues. V was trimmed by 6 bases and J by 8 bases, leaving 22 bases between them. CDR1 MNHGY and CDR2 SAAAGT come from the germline V gene. For the CDR3, the DNA is TGTGCCAGCAGCCCCCCCTTGTCAGGGGAACCCGGCTACACCTTC. Its translation is CASSPPLSGEPGYTF.

The genes are TRBV11-3 and TRBJ2-2; TRBD1 matches at 7 bases. V gave up 4 bases and J gave up 9 bases; unmatched junction bases: 8. This CDR3 comprises 14 residues. Germline assignment: CDR1 SGHNT and CDR2 YENEEA. CDR3 sequence: CASSWGWTGRELFF. The DNA for the CDR3 is TGTGCCAGCAGCTGGGGGTGGACAGGCAGGGAGCTGTTTTTT.

This clone is a singleton in its sample. The V call is TRBV12-5, the J call TRBJ1-1; perhaps TRBD1 as D (6 bases). Germline-derived CDR1 and CDR2 are LGHNT and FRNRAP. The CDR3 covers 13 residues. Trimming took off 6 bases at V and 3 bases at J, with 11 bases between the two ends. This CDR3 reads CASGAQGYTEAFF. In nucleotides, the CDR3 is TGTGCTAGTGGCGCTCAGGGGTACACTGAAGCTTTCTTT.

V is TRBV28 and J is TRBJ1-2; D possibly corresponds to TRBD1 (6 bases). The CDR3 is 13 residues long. Trimming removed 8 bases at V and 1 base at J, with 11 bases between. Germline assignment: CDR1 MDHEN and CDR2 SYDVKM. The CDR3 sequence is CASLNRVNYGYTF. CDR3 sequence (DNA): TGTGCCAGCTTGAACAGGGTTAACTATGGCTACACCTTC.

V usage is TRBV14 and J usage is TRBJ2-3, with D tentatively TRBD2 (5 bases). Per germline, CDR1 SGHDN and CDR2 FVKESK. Trimming cost V 6 bases and J 4 bases, with 11 bases left between them. The CDR3 spans 13 residues. The CDR3: CASSILAADTQYF. The CDR3 DNA reads TGTGCCAGCAGTATCCTAGCCGCAGATACGCAGTATTTT.

There are a few counts of this clone. This chain connects TRBV15 to TRBJ1-5, with D possibly matching TRBD1 (6 bases). The CDR3 is 16 amino acids. V lost 0 bases, J lost 0 bases, and 9 bases lay in between. Germline CDR1 is LNHNV and CDR2 is YYDKDF (reference sequence). CDR3 in amino acids: CATSRDKGGSNQPQHF. For the CDR3, the DNA is TGTGCCACCAGCAGAGATAAGGGGGGTAGCAATCAGCCCCAGCATTTT.

The rearrangement uses TRBV29-1 and TRBJ1-2; 8 bases match TRBD1. The CDR3 has 15 amino acids. Germline V CDR1 and CDR2: SQVTM, ANQGSEA. The J segment lost 2 bases and the V segment lost 5 bases, leaving 10 bases of the junction unmatched. CDR3 sequence reads: CSVSDRVPSNYGYTF. In DNA form, the CDR3 reads TGCAGCGTTTCGGACAGGGTCCCCTCAAACTATGGCTACACCTTC.

This clone occurred once. This chain joins TRBV30 and TRBJ1-2; D is perhaps TRBD1 (5 bases). The germline CDR1 and CDR2 sequences are GTSNPN and SVGIG (reference sequence). The CDR3 spans 15 residues. The germline V and J ends were trimmed by 6 bases and 0 bases, with 17 bases remaining between them. The CDR3, as DNA: TGTGCCTGTATGGCCCGGGGCGCCCCTAACTATGGCTACACCTTC. The encoded protein is CACMARGAPNYGYTF.

V is TRBV5-1 and J is TRBJ2-3; the match to TRBD1 covers 7 bases. There are 15 residues in the CDR3. The germline V gene encodes CDR1 SGHRS and CDR2 YFSETQ. V was clipped by 7 bases and J by 0 bases; unmatched bases: 8. The CDR3 DNA reads as TGCGCCAGCGGACAACAGGGGCAGAGCACAGATACGCAGTATTTT. Its translation: CASGQQGQSTDTQYF.